The clone carrying this T cell receptor (beta chain) has a handful of counts. Its matching antigen is unknown. Germline V CDR1 and CDR2: LNHNV, YYDKDF (reference sequence). V lost 5 bases and J 0 bases, leaving 7 bases between the germline ends. The CDR3 sequence is 13 residues long. The sample comes from a study of blood T cells in healthy people across ages. Broader study findings: A greater number of naive CD4+ cells and higher diversity distinguished long-lived donors from aged donors. CMV status of donors was not determined, possibly confounding expanded clonotype changes.

A sample-barcoded 5' primer and a J-beta primer mix were used in a second PCR of roughly 7 to 11 cycles. With 12 random nucleotides, a template-switch adaptor tagged each individual cDNA molecule. TCRdb redid the calling of the 5' RACE reads with MiXCR, one entry per CDR3 protein. Of some 860,000 distinct CDR3 sequences in the sample, around 50% were seen once. The source of this sequence is a man aged 35 to 55 in good health. The source material was blood. The chain carries TRBV15 and TRBJ2-5; D uncertain. In DNA form, the CDR3 reads TGTGCCACCAGCCCCCGTGACCAAGAGACCCAGTACTTC. Its translation is CATSPRDQETQYF.